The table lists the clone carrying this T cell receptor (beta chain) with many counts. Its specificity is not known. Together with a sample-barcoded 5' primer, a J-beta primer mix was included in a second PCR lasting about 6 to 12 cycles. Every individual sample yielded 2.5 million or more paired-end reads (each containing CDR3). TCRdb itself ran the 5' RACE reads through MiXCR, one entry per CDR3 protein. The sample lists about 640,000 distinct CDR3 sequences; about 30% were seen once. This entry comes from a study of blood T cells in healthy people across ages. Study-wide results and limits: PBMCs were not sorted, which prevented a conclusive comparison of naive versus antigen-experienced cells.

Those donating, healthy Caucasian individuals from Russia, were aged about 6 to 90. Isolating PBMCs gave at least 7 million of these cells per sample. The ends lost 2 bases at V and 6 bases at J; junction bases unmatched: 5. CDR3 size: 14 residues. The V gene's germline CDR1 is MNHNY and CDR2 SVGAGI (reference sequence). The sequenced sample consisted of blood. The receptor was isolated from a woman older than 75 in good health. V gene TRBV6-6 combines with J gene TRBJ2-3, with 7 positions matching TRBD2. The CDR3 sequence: CASSYRTRSDTQYF. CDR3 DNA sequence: TGTGCCAGCAGTTACCGGACTAGGTCGGATACGCAGTATTTT.